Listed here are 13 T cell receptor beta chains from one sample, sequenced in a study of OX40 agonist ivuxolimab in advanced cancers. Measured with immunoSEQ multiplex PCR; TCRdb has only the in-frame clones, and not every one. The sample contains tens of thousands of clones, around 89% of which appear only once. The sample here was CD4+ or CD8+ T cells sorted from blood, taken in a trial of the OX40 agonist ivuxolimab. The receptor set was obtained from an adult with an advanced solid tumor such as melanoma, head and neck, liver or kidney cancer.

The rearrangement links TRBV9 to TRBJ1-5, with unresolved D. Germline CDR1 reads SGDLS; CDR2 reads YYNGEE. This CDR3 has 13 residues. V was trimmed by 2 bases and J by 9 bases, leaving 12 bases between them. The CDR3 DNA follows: TGTGCCAGCAGCGTGGACGGTCGAGGGCCCCAGCATTTT. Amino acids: CASSVDGRGPQHF.

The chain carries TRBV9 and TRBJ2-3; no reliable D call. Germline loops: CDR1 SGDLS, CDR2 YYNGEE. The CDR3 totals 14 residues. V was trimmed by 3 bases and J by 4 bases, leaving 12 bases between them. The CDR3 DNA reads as TGTGCCAGCAGCGCAGGCTCGGGCCCAGATACGCAGTATTTT. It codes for CASSAGSGPDTQYF.

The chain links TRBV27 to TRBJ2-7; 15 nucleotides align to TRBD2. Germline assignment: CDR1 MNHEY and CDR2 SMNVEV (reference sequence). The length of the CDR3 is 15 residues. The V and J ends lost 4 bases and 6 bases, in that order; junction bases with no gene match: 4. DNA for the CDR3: TGTGCCAGCAGTTCCGGACTAGCGGGAGGGTTCGAGCAGTACTTC. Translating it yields CASSSGLAGGFEQYF.

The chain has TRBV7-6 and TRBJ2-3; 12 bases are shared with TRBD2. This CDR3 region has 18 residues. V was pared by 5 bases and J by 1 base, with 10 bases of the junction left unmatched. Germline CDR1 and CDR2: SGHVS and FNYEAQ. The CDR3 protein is CASSVGLAGILGTDTQYF. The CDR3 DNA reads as TGTGCCAGCAGCGTGGGACTAGCGGGTATACTTGGCACAGATACGCAGTATTTT.

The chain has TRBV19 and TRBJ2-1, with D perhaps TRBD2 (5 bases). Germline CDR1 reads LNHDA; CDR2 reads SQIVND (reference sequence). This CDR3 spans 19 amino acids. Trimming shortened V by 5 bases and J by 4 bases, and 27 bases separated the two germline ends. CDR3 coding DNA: TGTGCCAGTAGTGATTCCACTAGAGTGATCGACCTTACTTACAATGAGCAGTTCTTC. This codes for CASSDSTRVIDLTYNEQFF.

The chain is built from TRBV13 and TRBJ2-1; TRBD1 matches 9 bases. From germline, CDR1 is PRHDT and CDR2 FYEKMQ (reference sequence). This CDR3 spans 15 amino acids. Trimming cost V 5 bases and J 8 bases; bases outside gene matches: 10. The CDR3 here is CASSRPGQGVDEQFF. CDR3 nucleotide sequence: TGTGCCAGCAGCCGACCGGGACAGGGCGTCGATGAGCAGTTCTTC. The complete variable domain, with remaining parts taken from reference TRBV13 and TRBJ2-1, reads AAGVIQSPRHLIKEKRETATLKCYPIPRHDTVYWYQQGPGQDPQFLISFYEKMQSDKGSIPDRFSAQQFSDYHSELNMSSLELGDSALYFCASSRPGQGVDEQFFGPGTRLTVL.

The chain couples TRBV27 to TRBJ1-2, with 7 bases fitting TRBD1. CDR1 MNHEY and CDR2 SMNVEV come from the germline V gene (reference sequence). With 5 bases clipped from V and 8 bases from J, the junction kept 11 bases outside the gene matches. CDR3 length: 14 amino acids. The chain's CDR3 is CASSRQGGNWGYTF. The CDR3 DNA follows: TGTGCCAGCAGTCGGCAGGGGGGCAACTGGGGCTACACCTTC.

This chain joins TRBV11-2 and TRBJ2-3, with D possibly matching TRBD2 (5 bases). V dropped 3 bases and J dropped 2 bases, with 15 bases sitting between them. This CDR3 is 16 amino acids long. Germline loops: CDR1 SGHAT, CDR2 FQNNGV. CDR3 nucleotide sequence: TGTGCCAGCAGCTTGGGAGTTTACGGGAACACAGATACGCAGTATTTT. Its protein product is CASSLGVYGNTDTQYF.

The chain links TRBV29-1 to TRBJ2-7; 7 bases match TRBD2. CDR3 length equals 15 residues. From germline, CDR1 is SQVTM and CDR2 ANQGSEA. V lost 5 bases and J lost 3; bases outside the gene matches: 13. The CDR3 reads CSVKAPGGSLYEQYF. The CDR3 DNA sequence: TGCAGCGTTAAAGCCCCGGGCGGGAGTCTCTACGAGCAGTACTTC.

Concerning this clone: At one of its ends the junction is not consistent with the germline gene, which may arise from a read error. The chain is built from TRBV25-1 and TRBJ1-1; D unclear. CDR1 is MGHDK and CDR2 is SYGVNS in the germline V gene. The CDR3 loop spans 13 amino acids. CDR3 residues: CASSGAGATESFF. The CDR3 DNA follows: TGTGCCAGCAGTGGGGCTGGAGCAACTGAATCTTTCTTT.

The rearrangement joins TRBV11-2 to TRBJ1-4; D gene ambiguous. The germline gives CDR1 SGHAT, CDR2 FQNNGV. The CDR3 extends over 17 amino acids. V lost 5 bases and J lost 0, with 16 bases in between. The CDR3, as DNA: TGTGCCAGCAGCCACCCTTTGCGGGGTACAACTAATGAAAAACTGTTTTTT. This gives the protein CASSHPLRGTTNEKLFF.

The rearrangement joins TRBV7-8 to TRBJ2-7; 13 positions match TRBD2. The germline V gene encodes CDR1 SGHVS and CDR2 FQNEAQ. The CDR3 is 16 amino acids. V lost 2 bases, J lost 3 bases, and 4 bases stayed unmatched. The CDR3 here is CASSLRGTSGIYEQYF. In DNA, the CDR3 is TGTGCCAGCAGCTTAAGGGGGACTAGCGGGATCTACGAGCAGTACTTC.

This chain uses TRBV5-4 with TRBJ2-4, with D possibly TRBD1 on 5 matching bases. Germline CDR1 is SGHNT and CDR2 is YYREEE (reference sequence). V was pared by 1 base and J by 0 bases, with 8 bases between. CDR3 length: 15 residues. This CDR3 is CASSLSGPAKNIQYF. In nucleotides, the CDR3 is TGTGCCAGCAGCTTGTCAGGGCCAGCCAAAAACATTCAGTACTTC.